The sequence of this T cell receptor beta chain was determined in a study of blood T cell repertoires in COVID-19. Method: immunoSEQ multiplex PCR; TCRdb's copy keeps in-frame clones and lacks some. Among over 200,000 clones, around 84% were seen once, and the ten largest hold roughly 10%. Germline lookup yields CDR1 MNHEY and CDR2 SVGAGI. This CDR3 is built from 14 residues. Trimming removed 4 bases from V and 4 bases from J, with 11 bases in between. Material: peripheral blood. The receptor's source is a man in his forties or fifties with COVID-19, enrolled during active disease. V is TRBV6-5 and J is TRBJ2-4; D is perhaps TRBD1 (6 bases). CDR3 sequence: CASSFSGTKNIQYF. As DNA, the CDR3 is TGTGCCAGCAGTTTCTCCGGGACAAAAAACATTCAGTACTTC.